The 32 T cell receptor beta chains given below trace back to one sample, sequenced in a study of blood T cell repertoires in COVID-19. Generated by immunoSEQ multiplex PCR, the TCRdb table keeps only in-frame clones and is missing some. The sample contains approximately 65,000 clones, 70% to 80% of which appear only once. The source material was peripheral blood. These receptors were obtained from a man aged 60 to 75 with acute or convalescent COVID-19.

The count of this clone is one. The chain has TRBV28 and TRBJ2-2; weak D call: TRBD1 (6 bases). Between the trimmed V and J ends, which lost 6 bases and 5 bases, there was a span of 16 bases. The germline V gene has CDR1 MDHEN and CDR2 SYDVKM. CDR3 length: 15 residues. The CDR3 region has the DNA TGTGCCAGCAGGTGGACAGCGGAAAAAACCGGGGAGCTGTTTTTT. Translation gives CASRWTAEKTGELFF.

This clone appeared once. The chain carries TRBV13 and TRBJ2-3; 11 bases are a match to TRBD2. Germline CDR1 reads PRHDT; CDR2 reads FYEKMQ (reference sequence). The CDR3 consists of 17 residues. Trimming removed 4 bases from V and 2 bases from J; junction bases left unmatched: 8. CDR3 protein: CASSYGTSGALTDTQYF. The CDR3 nucleotides are TGTGCCAGCAGCTACGGGACTAGCGGAGCACTCACAGATACGCAGTATTTT.

CDR3 amino acids: CASSGRLAAYNEQFF. CDR3 nucleotides: TGTGCCAGCAGCGGGAGGCTAGCAGCTTACAATGAGCAGTTCTTC. The J gene is TRBJ2-1, the V gene TRBV9; D might be TRBD2 (5 bases). V lost 3 bases, J lost 4 bases, and 14 bases lay in between. The CDR3 consists of 15 residues. CDR1 SGDLS and CDR2 YYNGEE come from the germline V gene.

The chain employs TRBV5-1 and TRBJ2-7, with D maybe TRBD1 (5 bases). Germline CDR1 SGHRS, CDR2 YFSETQ. The CDR3 runs to 14 residues. Trimming left V 0 bases short and J 4 bases short, with 11 bases between. CDR3 in amino acids: CASSLGSSGYEQYF. The CDR3 DNA reads TGCGCCAGCAGCTTGGGTAGCTCAGGGTACGAGCAGTACTTC.

The chain employs TRBV11-2 and TRBJ2-3; 11 bases match TRBD2. Germline loops: CDR1 SGHAT, CDR2 FQNNGV. V lost 1 base and J lost 6; bases outside the gene matches: 6. CDR3 length: 16 residues. The CDR3 nucleotides read TGTGCCAGCAGCTTAGTAACTAGCGGGGGATGGGATACGCAGTATTTT. It encodes CASSLVTSGGWDTQYF.

The chain links TRBV7-3 to TRBJ1-2; D gene unclear. Per germline, CDR1 SGHTA and CDR2 FQGTGA. V lost 4 bases and J lost 12, with 21 bases in between. The CDR3 extends over 14 amino acids. CDR3 in DNA: TGTGCCAGCAGCTCGATCACTTATCCTTATGTAAACACCTTC. Translated, it gives CASSSITYPYVNTF.

The chain joins TRBV3-1 (or the pseudogene TRBV3-2) to TRBJ1-1, with TRBD1 identical over 8 bases. The germline gives CDR1 LGHDT, CDR2 YNNKEL (reference sequence). V lost 1 base to trimming and J lost 10 bases; unmatched junction nucleotides: 5. The CDR3 length is 13 residues. In DNA, the CDR3 is TGTGCCAGCAGCCAAGGGACAGGGAGTAGAGCTTTCTTT. As protein: CASSQGTGSRAFF.

This clone was observed a single time. The chain combines TRBV7-9 with TRBJ2-2; D gene unclear. The V gene lost 5 bases and the J gene lost 1 base, with 8 bases spanning the gap. In germline, CDR1 is SEHNR, CDR2 FQNEAQ (reference sequence). The CDR3 is 14 amino acids. CDR3 loop: CASSPSGNTGELFF. In DNA, the CDR3 is TGTGCCAGCAGCCCCTCGGGGAACACCGGGGAGCTGTTTTTT.

The V and J genes are TRBV3-1 (or the pseudogene TRBV3-2) and TRBJ1-1; D gene ambiguous. This CDR3 is 11 amino acids long. Germline lookup yields CDR1 LGHDT and CDR2 YNNKEL (reference sequence). Trimming shortened V by 2 bases and J by 7 bases, and 5 bases separated the two germline ends. The CDR3 is CASSQPVEAFF. CDR3 in DNA: TGTGCCAGCAGCCAACCAGTTGAAGCTTTCTTT.

This clone was found once. CDR3 sequence reads: CSASSGRASSGNTIYF. CDR3 nucleotide sequence: TGCAGTGCTAGTAGTGGCAGGGCCAGCTCTGGAAACACCATATATTTT. The rearrangement joins TRBV20-1 to TRBJ1-3, with TRBD1 as a possible D gene (5 bases). The CDR3 spans 16 residues. Germline CDR1 and CDR2: DFQATT and SNEGSKA (reference sequence). V was cut by 3 bases and J by 0 bases, with 15 bases left in between.

The V call is TRBV19, the J call TRBJ1-1, with no clear D. V lost 6 bases, J lost 4 bases, and 24 bases lay in between. CDR3 length: 17 amino acids. Germline V lookup: CDR1 LNHDA, CDR2 SQIVND (reference sequence). CDR3 sequence: CASSNLFSPAEGTEAFF. The CDR3 region has the DNA TGTGCCAGTAGCAATCTATTCTCACCCGCGGAGGGCACTGAAGCTTTCTTT.

J is TRBJ2-3 and V is TRBV5-1; no reliable D call. In germline, CDR1 is SGHRS, CDR2 YFSETQ. The V gene lost 2 bases and the J gene lost 6 bases, with 4 bases spanning the gap. The CDR3 contains 11 residues. CDR3 sequence reads: CASSFGDTQYF. In DNA form, the CDR3 reads TGCGCCAGCAGCTTCGGGGATACGCAGTATTTT.

The chain combines TRBV24-1 with TRBJ2-3; 12 bases align to TRBD2. Per germline, CDR1 KGHDR and CDR2 SFDVKD. The CDR3 is 16 amino acids. V lost 5 bases and J lost 3; bases outside the gene matches: 5. CDR3 nucleotides: TGTGCCACCAGTGGGAGAGGGACTAGCGGGACAGATACGCAGTATTTT. This gives the protein CATSGRGTSGTDTQYF.

A few counts support this clone. The V gene is TRBV7-3, the J gene TRBJ2-5; D is perhaps TRBD2 (5 bases). Germline V gene sequence: CDR1 SGHTA, CDR2 FQGTGA. This CDR3 region has 15 residues. Trimming stripped 0 bases from V and 2 bases from J, with 10 bases between. The CDR3 DNA follows: TGTGCCAGCAGCTTAACCTCCGGGGTACAAGAGACCCAGTACTTC. Protein product: CASSLTSGVQETQYF.

This clone was seen a handful of times. CDR3 residues: CASRSPGSDTQYF. The DNA for the CDR3 is TGCGCCAGCAGATCCCCCGGGTCAGATACGCAGTATTTT. The V and J genes are TRBV10-1 and TRBJ2-3; D is ambiguous. The V and J ends lost 6 bases and 4 bases respectively, with 11 bases between them. The CDR3 is 13 residues long. From germline, CDR1 is WNHNN and CDR2 SYGVQD (reference sequence).

V usage is TRBV7-9 and J usage is TRBJ2-1, with 7 positions matching TRBD1. The germline gives CDR1 SEHNR, CDR2 FQNEAQ (reference sequence). Trimming at V came to 6 bases and at J to 4 bases, leaving 12 bases not matched to a gene. The CDR3 has 16 residues. The CDR3, as DNA: TGTGCCAGCAGACCTCCACAGGGGACACGGTACAATGAGCAGTTCTTC. Amino acid sequence: CASRPPQGTRYNEQFF.

This chain connects TRBV9 to TRBJ2-1; TRBD2 aligns across 7 bases. The V and J ends lost 0 bases and 1 base, in that order; junction bases with no gene match: 4. The CDR3 extends over 16 amino acids. The V gene's germline CDR1 is SGDLS and CDR2 YYNGEE. Here the CDR3 DNA reads TGTGCCAGCAGCGTAGGCGGGAGCCCTTCCTACAATGAGCAGTTCTTC. Translated, it gives CASSVGGSPSYNEQFF.

The V gene is TRBV7-2, the J gene TRBJ2-5; D remains ambiguous. Germline V gene sequence: CDR1 SGHTA, CDR2 FQGNSA. The length of the CDR3 is 14 residues. The V end was cut by 3 bases, the J end by 1 base, with 9 bases between. CDR3 bases: TGTGCCAGCAGCTTGATGTACAGCCAAGAGACCCAGTACTTC. This encodes CASSLMYSQETQYF.

This clone came up a few times. The chain has TRBV2 and TRBJ2-1, with 11 bases matching TRBD2. V trimming: 6 bases; J trimming: 1 base; junction bases outside the gene matches: 5. CDR3 length: 16 amino acids. Germline CDR1 and CDR2: SNHLY and FYNNEI. The CDR3 bases are TGTGCCAGCAGGAGACTAGCGGGATGGTCCTACAATGAGCAGTTCTTC. It translates to CASRRLAGWSYNEQFF. The variable domain in full, completed from reference TRBV2 and TRBJ2-1, reads EPEVTQTPSHQVTQMGQEVILRCVPISNHLYFYWYRQILGQKVEFLVSFYNNEISEKSEIFDDQFSVERPDGSNFTLKIRSTKLEDSAMYFCASRRLAGWSYNEQFFGPGTRLTVL.

This clone was seen just once. CDR3 amino acids: CASSSGHSNQPQHF. The CDR3 nucleotides read TGTGCCAGCAGCTCCGGACACAGCAATCAGCCCCAGCATTTT. V and J are TRBV5-5 and TRBJ1-5, with D possibly TRBD1 on 5 matching bases. Looked up from germline, CDR1 is SGHKS and CDR2 is YYEKEE (reference sequence). Between the trimmed V and J ends, which lost 3 bases and 1 base, there was a span of 8 bases. The CDR3 runs 14 residues.

This clone was observed a few times. The genes are TRBV24-1 and TRBJ1-4; TRBD1 agrees at 8 bases. CDR1 is KGHDR, CDR2 SFDVKD, per germline. V shed 4 bases and J 8 bases; nucleotides not matched to a gene: 8. The CDR3 loop spans 15 amino acids. The CDR3 coding sequence is TGTGCCACCAGTGACACCAGACAGGGGTGGGAAAAACTGTTTTTT. Translating it yields CATSDTRQGWEKLFF.

This clone came up a few times. The chain uses TRBV7-9 and TRBJ1-3; no reliable D call. Trimming removed 5 bases from V and 0 bases from J, with 17 bases in between. Germline V lookup: CDR1 SEHNR, CDR2 FQNEAQ (reference sequence). This CDR3 contains 17 residues. In nucleotides, the CDR3 is TGTGCCAGCAGCCCTACTTTTTTCTATTTCTCTGGAAACACCATATATTTT. It is translated as CASSPTFFYFSGNTIYF.

The chain links TRBV9 to TRBJ2-1; TRBD2 matches 12 bases. CDR1 is SGDLS, CDR2 YYNGEE, per germline. Trimming at V came to 4 bases and at J to 7 bases, leaving 12 bases not matched to a gene. There are 17 residues in the CDR3. The CDR3 DNA is TGTGCCAGCAGCCCCCCTTCCCGACTAGCGGGAGTGAATGAGCAGTTCTTC. This translates into CASSPPSRLAGVNEQFF.

This rearrangement joins TRBV27 to TRBJ2-7, with D possibly TRBD1 on 6 matching bases. Germline CDR1 and CDR2: MNHEY and SMNVEV (reference sequence). The CDR3 has 15 residues. V gave up 2 bases and J gave up 1 base, with 12 bases separating them. CDR3 sequence (DNA): TGTGCCAGCAGTTTAAGGACAGCATCTTCCTACGAGCAGTACTTC. Translation: CASSLRTASSYEQYF.

The J gene is TRBJ2-7, the V gene TRBV7-8; D gene ambiguous. Trimming removed 5 bases at V and 5 bases at J, with 13 bases between. The CDR3 sequence is 13 residues long. Per the germline V gene, CDR1 is SGHVS and CDR2 is FQNEAQ. CDR3 coding DNA: TGTGCCAGCAGCCAAAGTACGGTTCACGAGCAGTACTTC. Translation: CASSQSTVHEQYF.

The sample holds many counts of this clone. The genes are TRBV30 and TRBJ2-2; D not certain. Germline V gene sequence: CDR1 GTSNPN, CDR2 SVGIG (reference sequence). V was clipped by 0 bases and J by 1 base, with 9 bases between them. The CDR3 has 15 amino acids. DNA of the CDR3: TGTGCCTGGAGTGTAGAGGTACTGAACACCGGGGAGCTGTTTTTT. Encoded protein: CAWSVEVLNTGELFF.

The gene calls are TRBV9 and TRBJ1-4; D gene uncertain. Trimming cost V 0 bases and J 7 bases, with 7 bases left between them. Germline CDR1 SGDLS, CDR2 YYNGEE. This CDR3 has 13 amino acids. The CDR3 spells CASSVGGSEKLFF. The CDR3 coding sequence is TGTGCCAGCAGCGTAGGAGGAAGTGAAAAACTGTTTTTT.

In its sample, this clone was seen a few times. The gene calls are TRBV28 and TRBJ2-7; 7 bases are a match to TRBD2. The germline V gene encodes CDR1 MDHEN and CDR2 SYDVKM. Losses at the gene ends were 2 bases for V and 5 bases for J; bases not matched to a gene: 6. There are 14 residues in the CDR3. As DNA, the CDR3 is TGTGCCAGCAGTTTAGCTAGCGGCCTAGACGAGCAGTACTTC. As protein: CASSLASGLDEQYF. Filled out from reference TRBV28 and TRBJ2-7, the complete variable domain reads DVKVTQSSRYLVKRTGEKVFLECVQDMDHENMFWYRQDPGLGLRLIYFSYDVKMKEKGDIPEGYSVSREKKERFSLILESASTNQTSMYLCASSLASGLDEQYFGPGTRLTVT.

The sample holds one count of this clone. The chain links TRBV11-3 to TRBJ2-2; TRBD1 matches at 7 bases. CDR3 size: 16 residues. The ends lost 5 bases at V and 7 bases at J; junction bases unmatched: 13. Per germline, CDR1 SGHNT and CDR2 YENEEA. For the CDR3, the DNA is TGTGCCAGCAGCCCTGCCGGGACAGTACAATTCGGGGAGCTGTTTTTT. It encodes CASSPAGTVQFGELFF. Looking up the rest from reference TRBV11-3 and TRBJ2-2 gives the full variable domain: EAGVVQSPRYKIIEKKQPVAFWCNPISGHNTLYWYLQNLGQGPELLIRYENEEAVDDSQLPKDRFSAERLKGVDSTLKIQPAELGDSAVYLCASSPAGTVQFGELFFGEGSRLTVL.

V and J are TRBV28 and TRBJ2-1; 9 bases match TRBD1. This CDR3 comprises 16 residues. The germline V gene has CDR1 MDHEN and CDR2 SYDVKM. Losses at the gene ends were 6 bases for V and 5 bases for J; bases not matched to a gene: 11. The CDR3 DNA sequence: TGTGCCAGCAGGTCAGTCCCGGGACAGGGTAACAATGAGCAGTTCTTC. This encodes CASRSVPGQGNNEQFF.

This clone was detected once. The gene calls are TRBV3-1 (or the pseudogene TRBV3-2) and TRBJ1-5; 9 bases fit TRBD1. CDR3 size: 16 residues. Germline-derived CDR1 and CDR2 are LGHDT and YNNKEL (reference sequence). V dropped 1 base and J dropped 2; count of bases not matched to a gene: 3. CDR3 DNA sequence: TGTGCCAGCAGCCAAGCGACAGGGGGGGGCAATCAGCCCCAGCATTTT. Translation: CASSQATGGGNQPQHF.

Only a few counts were recorded for this clone. V and J are TRBV30 and TRBJ1-1, with D perhaps matching TRBD1 (5 bases). Germline CDR1 reads GTSNPN; CDR2 reads SVGIG (reference sequence). V was trimmed by 0 bases and J by 5 bases, leaving 16 bases between them. This CDR3 is built from 15 residues. Here the CDR3 DNA reads TGTGCCTGGAGTGTACTTCCCGGGGGGATGACTGAAGCTTTCTTT. Translating it yields CAWSVLPGGMTEAFF.